This T cell receptor (beta chain) emerged from a study of molecular identifiers for immune sequencing clone quantification. TCRdb recomputed calls from the PCR reads with MiXCR, one row per CDR3 protein. The sample records approximately 500,000 distinct CDR3 sequences, about a fifth being singletons. Looked up from germline, CDR1 is DFQATT and CDR2 is SNEGSKA (reference sequence). The CDR3 loop spans 14 amino acids. The V end lost 0 bases, the J end lost 7 bases, and 15 bases lay between the germline ends. This TCR derives from a human donor in good health. Some libraries in this study had Jurkat cell RNA spiked in. The sequencing sample was made of naive CD8+ T cells from blood, with Jurkat cell RNA spiked in. Noted subset: FACS-sorted CD8+CD4-CCR7+CD45RA+ naive T cells. The chain couples TRBV20-1 to TRBJ2-5, with D tentatively TRBD1 (5 bases). The CDR3 coding sequence is TGCAGTGCTAGAGATGAGGTACAGGTTGGGACCCAGTACTTC. This translates into CSARDEVQVGTQYF.